This TCR beta chain was profiled in a study of cytomegalovirus exposure and HLA in healthy donors. In the study overall: Early release data held 80 million to 100 million unique TCRs from HLA-typed donors.

A remark on this clone: Its target is not known.

The study ran its PCR with 60 Vbeta and 13 Jbeta primers. Some clones are missing from TCRdb's copy, which holds only in-frame ones; the method was immunoSEQ multiplex PCR. The sample records around 160,000 clones, roughly 85% being singletons. Study conclusions and caveats: Highly shared sequence variants in one cluster were likely a sequencing artifact.

When sampled, the donors appeared nominally healthy, though they likely had unrecorded immune exposures. V was shortened by 0 bases and J by 1 base, with 4 bases between the two germline ends. Per the germline V gene, CDR1 is MRHNA and CDR2 is SNTAGT. The CDR3 runs 15 residues. The source material was PBMCs. V gene TRBV6-4 combines with J gene TRBJ2-6; D remains ambiguous. The clonotype was recovered from a male donor in good health and CMV-seropositive. The CDR3 reads CASSDSYSGANVLTF. In nucleotides, the CDR3 is TGTGCCAGCAGTGACTCTTATTCTGGGGCCAACGTCCTGACTTTC.